This TCR beta chain is drawn from a study of Graves' ophthalmopathy and Graves' hyperthyroidism. Lactation, pregnancy, uncontrolled infections and other autoimmune diseases were all grounds for excluding patients. Clinical symptoms, serum thyroxine, TRAb, thyroid ultrasound and orbital computed tomography determined diagnosis. Someone took the PBMCs out of approximately 9 ml of fresh peripheral blood. This clonotype was found a few times. As yet, its antigen is unknown. Overall study results and limits: Classification of ophthalmopathy versus stable hyperthyroidism by a 13-signature model yielded 85% to 90% sensitivity and roughly 80% specificity.

V lost 11 bases and J 0 bases, leaving 21 bases between the germline ends. The CDR3 is 16 amino acids. In germline, CDR1 is LGHDT, CDR2 YNNKEL (reference sequence). From RNA, the CDR3 regions of TCR beta chains were amplified and sequenced. First-round RT-PCR employed HTBI primers, with a second-round multiplex PCR after it. In TCRdb, the multiplex PCR reads were re-called with MiXCR into one record per CDR3 protein. The sample lists some 400,000 distinct CDR3 sequences; about a sixth were seen once. The chain joins TRBV3-1 to TRBJ2-3, with D perhaps matching TRBD1 (5 bases). This sequence was found in a woman between 18 and 29 years old with Graves' ophthalmopathy. The material sequenced was peripheral blood. CDR3 sequence: CAPAQGVSSSTDTQYF. In nucleotides, the CDR3 is TGTGCCCCCGCCCAGGGTGTGAGTTCGAGCACAGATACGCAGTATTTT.